The 9 T cell receptor beta chains listed next were all sequenced from one sample in a study of T cell responses to AZD1222 COVID-19 vaccine. The assay was immunoSEQ multiplex PCR, and TCRdb's table has in-frame clones only and misses some. This sample has more than 150,000 clones, with almost 95% found just once. The sample in question was peripheral blood, obtained on day 0 of AZD1222 vaccination. These TCRs come from an adult in good health.

The chain has TRBV7-2 and TRBJ1-2; D might be TRBD1 (6 bases). V was trimmed by 5 bases and J by 4 bases, leaving 11 bases between them. The CDR3 is 13 residues long. Germline CDR1 and CDR2: SGHTA and FQGNSA. CDR3 amino acids: CASSQGGGYGYTF. The CDR3 DNA reads as TGTGCCAGCAGCCAAGGGGGGGGCTATGGCTACACCTTC.

With respect to this clone: Mismatch with germline at one junction end may stem from a read error. The gene calls are TRBV9 and TRBJ2-7, with D possibly TRBD2 on 6 matching bases. The CDR3 is 11 residues long. Germline V CDR1 and CDR2: SGDLS, YYNGEE. The CDR3: CASSDGGELVF. As DNA, the CDR3 is TGTGCCAGCAGCGATGGAGGGGAATTAGTATTC.

This rearrangement joins TRBV30 to TRBJ1-3; no definite D call. Trimming pared 2 bases from V and 0 bases from J, leaving 5 bases between. This CDR3 has 13 residues. Germline lookup yields CDR1 GTSNPN and CDR2 SVGIG (reference sequence). DNA of the CDR3: TGTGCCTGGAGTCTAAGCTCTGGAAACACCATATATTTT. It translates to CAWSLSSGNTIYF.

This chain joins TRBV12-3 or TRBV12-4 and TRBJ2-7, with a weak D call TRBD1 (6 bases). This CDR3 has 12 amino acids. Between the trimmed V and J ends, which lost 6 bases and 4 bases, there was a span of 10 bases. CDR3 sequence reads: CASSATGYEQYF. In DNA form, the CDR3 reads TGTGCCAGCAGCGCAACAGGGTACGAGCAGTACTTC.

This clone has a handful of counts. The chain links TRBV3-1 (or the pseudogene TRBV3-2) to TRBJ2-7, with D possibly being TRBD2 (6 bases). From germline, CDR1 is LGHDT and CDR2 YNNKEL (reference sequence). Trimming removed 0 bases at V and 3 bases at J, with 12 bases between. The CDR3 is 15 residues long. CDR3 coding DNA: TGTGCCAGCAGCCAAGAGGAGGGAAGAAGCTACGAGCAGTACTTC. Its translation: CASSQEEGRSYEQYF.

This clone appeared a few times. This sequence joins TRBV6-4 and TRBJ1-2; perhaps TRBD1 as D (6 bases). The CDR3 runs to 14 residues. Per the germline V gene, CDR1 is MRHNA and CDR2 is SNTAGT. The V end lost 5 bases, the J end lost 5 bases, and 15 bases lay between the germline ends. The DNA for the CDR3 is TGTGCCAGCAGTAAAGACGGACAGACTTATGGCTACACCTTC. Residues: CASSKDGQTYGYTF.

The gene calls are TRBV3-1 (or the pseudogene TRBV3-2) and TRBJ1-6; D unresolved. This CDR3 is 16 amino acids long. The V gene lost 0 bases and the J gene lost 6 bases, with 12 bases spanning the gap. Germline assignment: CDR1 LGHDT and CDR2 YNNKEL (reference sequence). CDR3 region: CASSQEPVGPNSPLHF. CDR3 sequence (DNA): TGTGCCAGCAGCCAAGAACCGGTGGGCCCTAATTCACCCCTCCACTTT.

The chain is built from TRBV24-1 and TRBJ1-1; a weak D match, TRBD1 (5 bases). CDR1 is KGHDR, CDR2 SFDVKD, per germline. There are 15 residues in the CDR3. The ends were cut back, 5 bases at V and 7 bases at J, with 19 bases in the middle. The CDR3 DNA follows: TGTGCCACCAGTGCCGTGACAGCTCAAGGGCATGAAGCTTTCTTT. This gives the protein CATSAVTAQGHEAFF.

The V gene is TRBV6-2 or TRBV6-3, the J gene TRBJ2-6; D not certain. Trimming pared 0 bases from V and 2 bases from J, leaving 11 bases between. The CDR3 is 17 residues long. The germline CDR1 and CDR2 sequences are MNHEY and SVGEGT. CDR3 nucleotides: TGTGCCAGCAGTTACTCGAGGCGAATCGCTGGGGCCAACGTCCTGACTTTC. As protein: CASSYSRRIAGANVLTF.